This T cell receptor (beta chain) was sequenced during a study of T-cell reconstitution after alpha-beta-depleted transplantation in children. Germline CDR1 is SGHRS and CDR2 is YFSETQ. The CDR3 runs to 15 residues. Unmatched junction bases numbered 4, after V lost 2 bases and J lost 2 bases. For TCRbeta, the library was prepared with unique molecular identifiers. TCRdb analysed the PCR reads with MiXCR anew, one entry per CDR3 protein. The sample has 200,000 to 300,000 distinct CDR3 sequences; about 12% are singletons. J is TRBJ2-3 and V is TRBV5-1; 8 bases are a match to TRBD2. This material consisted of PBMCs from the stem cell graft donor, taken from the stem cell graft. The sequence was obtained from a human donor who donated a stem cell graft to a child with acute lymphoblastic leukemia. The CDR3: CASSFGGGNTDTQYF. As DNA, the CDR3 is TGCGCCAGCAGCTTCGGGGGGGGTAACACAGATACGCAGTATTTT.